Listed here are 14 T cell receptor beta chains from one sample, sequenced in a study of T cell changes during pregnancy in multiple sclerosis. Assay: immunoSEQ multiplex PCR; the TCRdb copy retains only in-frame clones and omits some. The sample holds 55,000 to 75,000 clones, about nine tenths seen once. Sequencing used peripheral blood, obtained in the third trimester of pregnancy. The origin of the receptors is a female donor in good health, enrolled as a control in a pregnancy study.

V gene TRBV18 combines with J gene TRBJ2-7; D may be TRBD1 (6 bases). The CDR3 extends over 13 amino acids. Looked up from germline, CDR1 is KGHSH and CDR2 is LQKENI. Deletions cut 4 bases from V and 2 bases from J, with 9 bases between. The CDR3 DNA is TGTGCCAGCTCACGGGACACAGCCTACGAGCAGTACTTC. Translating it yields CASSRDTAYEQYF.

The CDR3 sequence is CASSEVPIWGLATGELFF. The CDR3 region has the DNA TGTGCCAGCAGTGAAGTGCCCATTTGGGGACTAGCGACCGGGGAGCTGTTTTTT. The rearrangement uses TRBV2 and TRBJ2-2; 10 positions agree with TRBD2. This CDR3 contains 18 residues. With V trimmed by 1 base and J by 5 bases, 10 bases remained unmatched. CDR1 is SNHLY and CDR2 is FYNNEI in the germline V gene.

The V and J genes are TRBV6-5 and TRBJ2-7; 11 nucleotides agree with TRBD1. Unmatched junction bases numbered 8, after V lost 9 bases and J lost 7 bases. This CDR3 contains 13 residues. Germline lookup yields CDR1 MNHEY and CDR2 SVGAGI. The CDR3 sequence is CASKRTGGREQYF. Written as DNA, the CDR3 is TGTGCCAGTAAACGGACAGGGGGCCGGGAGCAGTACTTC.

The table lists this clone with a count of one. The rearrangement links TRBV11-2 to TRBJ2-3, with D unclear. V was pared by 1 base and J by 10 bases, with 9 bases between. Germline V gives CDR1 SGHAT, CDR2 FQNNGV. The CDR3 runs 12 residues. CDR3 loop: CASSLVIVPQYF. CDR3 in DNA: TGTGCCAGCAGCTTAGTCATAGTCCCGCAGTATTTT.

This rearrangement joins TRBV6-5 to TRBJ2-7, with unresolved D. This CDR3 spans 11 amino acids. V lost 1 base to trimming and J lost 5 bases, with 3 bases between them. Per germline, CDR1 MNHEY and CDR2 SVGAGI. The CDR3 loop is CASSYYNEQYF. The CDR3 nucleotides are TGTGCCAGCAGTTACTATAACGAGCAGTACTTC.

This clone was seen only a few times. V and J are TRBV5-1 and TRBJ2-2; 7 bases are shared with TRBD2. Germline V gives CDR1 SGHRS, CDR2 YFSETQ. J lost 5 bases, V lost 2 bases, and 6 bases had no gene match. CDR3 size: 15 residues. The CDR3 DNA reads TGCGCCAGCAGCTTCTCCTCGCGGGAGACCGGGGAGCTGTTTTTT. Translated, it gives CASSFSSRETGELFF. Using reference TRBV5-1 and TRBJ2-2 for the parts outside the CDR3, the full variable domain is KAGVTQTPRYLIKTRGQQVTLSCSPISGHRSVSWYQQTPGQGLQFLFEYFSETQRNKGNFPGRFSGRQFSNSRSEMNVSTLELGDSALYLCASSFSSRETGELFFGEGSRLTVL.

The rearrangement joins TRBV7-9 to TRBJ1-2; D might be TRBD1 (6 bases). The CDR3 has 13 residues. Trimming pared 6 bases from V and 8 bases from J, leaving 16 bases between. CDR1 SEHNR and CDR2 FQNEAQ come from the germline V gene (reference sequence). The DNA for the CDR3 is TGTGCCAGCAGGGGGGGGCAGGGGAGCGGCTACACCTTC. Amino acid sequence: CASRGGQGSGYTF.

V gene TRBV5-1 combines with J gene TRBJ2-2, with D possibly being TRBD2 (5 bases). Deletions cut 5 bases from V and 4 bases from J, with 18 bases between. The V gene's germline CDR1 is SGHRS and CDR2 YFSETQ. The CDR3 totals 16 residues. The CDR3 loop reads CASSPTTTGSTGELFF. CDR3 bases: TGCGCCAGCAGTCCCACGACTACGGGAAGCACCGGGGAGCTGTTTTTT.

The genes are TRBV6-5 and TRBJ1-5, with 7 bases lining up with TRBD1. Germline CDR1 MNHEY, CDR2 SVGAGI. The trim removed 8 bases at V and 5 bases at J, leaving 3 bases unmatched. The CDR3 length is 12 residues. Here the CDR3 reads CASGTADQPQHF. The CDR3, as DNA: TGTGCCAGCGGGACAGCAGATCAGCCCCAGCATTTT.

The genes are TRBV5-1 and TRBJ1-4; 9 positions agree with TRBD1. The germline gives CDR1 SGHRS, CDR2 YFSETQ. The CDR3 spans 16 residues. The ends lost 4 bases at V and 5 bases at J; junction bases unmatched: 9. The CDR3: CASSITGTGLNEKLFF. The CDR3 coding sequence is TGCGCCAGCAGCATAACCGGGACAGGGCTCAATGAAAAACTGTTTTTT. Supplemented by reference TRBV5-1 and TRBJ1-4, the full variable domain reads KAGVTQTPRYLIKTRGQQVTLSCSPISGHRSVSWYQQTPGQGLQFLFEYFSETQRNKGNFPGRFSGRQFSNSRSEMNVSTLELGDSALYLCASSITGTGLNEKLFFGSGTQLSVL.

This chain links TRBV2 with TRBJ1-1, with 7 positions matching TRBD1. J was trimmed by 9 bases and V by 2 bases; bases with no gene match: 9. The CDR3 spans 14 residues. CDR1 SNHLY and CDR2 FYNNEI come from the germline V gene. The CDR3 sequence is CASSESTFRGQAFF. Written as DNA, the CDR3 is TGTGCCAGCAGTGAAAGTACATTTAGGGGGCAAGCTTTCTTT.

The chain couples TRBV7-6 to TRBJ2-2; TRBD1 agrees at 8 bases. Unmatched junction bases numbered 11, after V lost 5 bases and J lost 6 bases. The CDR3 length is 16 residues. Germline V gene data show CDR1 as SGHVS and CDR2 as FNYEAQ. The CDR3 protein is CASSTWGTGFAGELFF. The CDR3 bases are TGTGCCAGCAGCACCTGGGGGACAGGCTTCGCCGGGGAGCTGTTTTTT.

The chain links TRBV5-1 to TRBJ2-7; D is unresolved. CDR1 SGHRS and CDR2 YFSETQ come from the germline V gene. The CDR3 has 14 amino acids. The germline V and J ends were trimmed by 1 base and 6 bases, with 14 bases remaining between them. In DNA form, the CDR3 reads TGCGCCAGCAGCTTGTGGCAACGGTCGGGCGAGCAGTACTTC. Its protein is CASSLWQRSGEQYF.

The chain's CDR3 is CASSLGQGTYEQYF. CDR3 DNA: TGTGCCAGCAGCCTGGGACAGGGGACCTACGAGCAGTACTTC. The V call is TRBV2, the J call TRBJ2-7; 10 bases agree with TRBD1. Germline V gene sequence: CDR1 SNHLY, CDR2 FYNNEI. This CDR3 is built from 14 residues. The junction had 4 bases not matched to a gene; V was cut back by 6 bases and J by 2 bases.